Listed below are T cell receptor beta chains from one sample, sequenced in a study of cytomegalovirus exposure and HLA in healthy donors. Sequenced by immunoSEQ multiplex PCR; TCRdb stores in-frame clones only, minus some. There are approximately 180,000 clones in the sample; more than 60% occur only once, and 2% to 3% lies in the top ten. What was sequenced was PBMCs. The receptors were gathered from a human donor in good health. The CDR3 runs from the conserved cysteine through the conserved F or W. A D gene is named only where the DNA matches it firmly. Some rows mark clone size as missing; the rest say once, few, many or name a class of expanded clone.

TGTGCCAGCAGCTTAGCGGCGAGGAGTGGCTACACCTTC	CASSLAARSGYTF	.	.	TRBV7-2	TRBJ1-2
TGTGCCGGGAAGCAATTCCACGGGGGCACAGATACGCAGTATTTT	CAGKQFHGGTDTQYF	.	.	TRBV6-1	TRBJ2-3
TGTGCCAGCAGTCTGACTAGCGGGTCGTACGAGCAGTACTTC	CASSLTSGSYEQYF	once	TRBD2	TRBV2	TRBJ2-7
TGCAGCGTTGTGCTCACAGGGAAAGAGACCCAGTACTTC	CSVVLTGKETQYF	.	.	TRBV29-1	TRBJ2-5
TGTGCCAGTACCCTCGGACAGAACACCGGGGAGCTGTTTTTT	CASTLGQNTGELFF	once	.	TRBV19	TRBJ2-2
TGTGCCAGTAACCGGGACAGGGAACCTGGAAACACCATATATTTT	CASNRDREPGNTIYF	few	TRBD1	TRBV19	TRBJ1-3
TGTGCCAGCAGTCCAGGGGCTGAAGCTTTCTTT	CASSPGAEAFF	.	.	TRBV6-5	TRBJ1-1
TGTGCCAGTAGCTTACAGGGAAGAGGCACTGAAGCTTTCTTT	CASSLQGRGTEAFF	few	.	TRBV19	TRBJ1-1
TGTGCCAGCAGCTACAAAATACCGGGACAGGGGACTTACGAGCAGTACTTC	CASSYKIPGQGTYEQYF	few	TRBD1	TRBV7-2	TRBJ2-7
TGTGCCAGCAGCTCCCGTCCGAACACTGAAGCTTTCTTT	CASSSRPNTEAFF	.	.	TRBV11-2	TRBJ1-1
TGTGCCAGCAGTGGCACCGGGACAGGCATCTACGAGCAGTACTTC	CASSGTGTGIYEQYF	.	TRBD1	TRBV25-1	TRBJ2-7
TGTGCCAGCAGCCCCTCGACAGCCTATGGCTACACCTTC	CASSPSTAYGYTF	.	.	TRBV11-2	TRBJ1-2
TGTGCCAGCAGTTACGGGGGCCCCAATCAGCCCCAGCATTTT	CASSYGGPNQPQHF	once	.	TRBV6-5	TRBJ1-5
TGTGCCACCAGCAGAGATAAGGGCGGGACGGGGTTCTTC	CATSRDKGGTGFF	.	.	TRBV15	TRBJ2-1
TGTGCCAGTAGCCTGGACAGGGCGGTTGAGCAGTACTTC	CASSLDRAVEQYF	.	TRBD1	TRBV19	TRBJ2-7
TGTGCCATCAAACTCGACACAGATTACACTGAAGCTTTCTTT	CAIKLDTDYTEAFF	.	.	TRBV10-3	TRBJ1-1
TGTGCCTGGAGCGCGCTTGACAGGGGAATTGAAAAACTGTTTTTT	CAWSALDRGIEKLFF	.	TRBD1	TRBV30	TRBJ1-4
TGTGCCAGCAGTCCACGACAGGGGGCGCGCACTGAAGCTTTCTTT	CASSPRQGARTEAFF	.	TRBD1	TRBV28	TRBJ1-1
TGTGCCAGCAGTCGAGGGACAGCTAATCAGCCCCAGCATTTT	CASSRGTANQPQHF	.	TRBD1	TRBV27	TRBJ1-5
TGTGCCAGCAGTGAATACCGGGGGGGTAGGCCAGATACGCAGTATTTT	CASSEYRGGRPDTQYF	.	TRBD2	TRBV25-1	TRBJ2-3
TGTGCCATCAGAACGGGACAGGGAGGCTACGAGCAGTACTTC	CAIRTGQGGYEQYF	.	TRBD1	TRBV10-3	TRBJ2-7
TGTGCCAGCAGCTTACGGAGCTCCTACGAGCAGTACTTC	CASSLRSSYEQYF	.	.	TRBV5-8	TRBJ2-7
TGTGCCAGCAGTGAGCCAGGGGATCTCGCTGAAGCTTTCTTT	CASSEPGDLAEAFF	.	.	TRBV2	TRBJ1-1
TGCGCCAGCAGCTTGGCAGTCACCCCCTTGATGAACACTGAAGCTTTCTTT	CASSLAVTPLMNTEAFF	.	.	TRBV5-1	TRBJ1-1
TGTGCCAGCAGCTTAGGGAGCGGGGGGGTTAGAGAAAAACTGTTTTTT	CASSLGSGGVREKLFF	.	.	TRBV7-8	TRBJ1-4
TGTGCCAGCTCATATTCGACAGGGGGCGACTATGGCTACACCTTC	CASSYSTGGDYGYTF	few	TRBD1	TRBV18	TRBJ1-2
TGTGCCAGCAGCCCGACAGGGTCTGAGCAGTTCTTC	CASSPTGSEQFF	.	TRBD1	TRBV7-2	TRBJ2-1
TGTGCCACCAGCAGGGGGGGGAAAAACACTGAAGCTTTCTTT	CATSRGGKNTEAFF	few	.	TRBV15	TRBJ1-1
TGTGCCAGCAGTGAAGCCCGGACAGGGGGCAACACCATATATTTT	CASSEARTGGNTIYF	.	TRBD1	TRBV6-1	TRBJ1-3
TGTGCCAGCAGCTTACCCGGGGGGCGTGAAGCTTTCTTT	CASSLPGGREAFF	.	.	TRBV7-8	TRBJ1-1
TGCAGCGCACAGGTAGAACGTGGCTACACCTTC	CSAQVERGYTF	.	.	TRBV29-1	TRBJ1-2
TGTGCCAGCAGCTTCTCAGGGAACACTGAAGCTTTCTTT	CASSFSGNTEAFF	.	.	TRBV11-2	TRBJ1-1
TGTGCCAGCAGGGACAGGGCCTATGGCTACACCTTC	CASRDRAYGYTF	.	TRBD1	TRBV2	TRBJ1-2
TGTGCCAGCAGCTCCAGGACAGGGGGCTTTGAGACCCAGTACTTC	CASSSRTGGFETQYF	few	TRBD1	TRBV7-8	TRBJ2-5
TGCGCCAGCAGCTCGGACACCGCTAACTATGGCTACACCTTC	CASSSDTANYGYTF	.	.	TRBV5-1	TRBJ1-2
TGTGCCAGCAGCCAAGATAGGCAGGGAAACACTGAAGCTTTCTTT	CASSQDRQGNTEAFF	few	.	TRBV4-2	TRBJ1-1
TGTGCCTGGAGTGAAACAGGGTACCCCTACAATGAGCAGTTCTTC	CAWSETGYPYNEQFF	.	.	TRBV30	TRBJ2-1
TGTGCCATCCGGGACAGGTTGAATGAAAAACTGTTTTTT	CAIRDRLNEKLFF	.	TRBD1	TRBV19	TRBJ1-4
TGTGCCAGCAGCTTAGTTTCCATGTACGAGCAGTACTTC	CASSLVSMYEQYF	.	.	TRBV7-2	TRBJ2-7
TGTGCCAGCAGCTCTAGGACTAGCTTTCAAGAGACCCAGTACTTC	CASSSRTSFQETQYF	.	TRBD2	TRBV7-9	TRBJ2-5